This is a list of T cell receptor beta chains from one sample in a study of blood T cell repertoires in COVID-19. Repertoires were generated with immunoSEQ multiplex PCR, while TCRdb's copy carries only in-frame clones and drops some. The sample lists a few hundred thousand clones, around nine tenths occurring once. Sequenced sample: peripheral blood. The receptors come from a young man with active or convalescent COVID-19. Each CDR3 is given with its conserved first and last residue. The D gene is left open where the match is weak. Size is stated for part of the rows, as once, few or many counts, or as a class when the clone is expanded.

-,TRBV28,-,TRBJ1-2,CASRSAGGYGYTF,TGTGCCAGCCGTTCTGCGGGTGGCTATGGCTACACCTTC
-,TRBV19,-,TRBJ1-6,CASSGALYNSPLHF,TGTGCCAGTAGTGGGGCCCTCTATAATTCACCCCTCCACTTT
-,TRBV11-2,-,TRBJ2-1,CASSLVGGTNEQFF,TGTGCCAGCAGCTTAGTCGGCGGGACCAATGAGCAGTTCTTC
TRBD1,TRBV28,once,TRBJ2-7,CASSLRDRDYEQYF,TGTGCCAGCAGCCTCCGGGACAGGGACTACGAGCAGTACTTC
-,TRBV28,-,TRBJ1-5,CASRPWRDPNQPQHF,TGTGCCAGCCGCCCTTGGCGGGATCCCAATCAGCCCCAGCATTTT
TRBD1,TRBV7-2,-,TRBJ1-6,CASSPLSGTGNSPLHF,TGTGCCAGCAGCCCCCTTAGTGGGACAGGGAATTCACCCCTCCACTTT
-,TRBV20-1,-,TRBJ2-1,CSASPSSYNEQFF,TGCAGTGCTAGTCCGAGCTCCTACAATGAGCAGTTCTTC
-,TRBV2,once,TRBJ1-5,CASSGANNQPQHF,TGTGCCAGCAGTGGGGCGAACAATCAGCCCCAGCATTTT
-,TRBV5-1,-,TRBJ2-3,CASSSDSSTDTQYF,TGCGCCAGCAGTTCGGACAGCAGCACAGATACGCAGTATTTT
-,TRBV7-7,-,TRBJ2-2,CASSWGHSNTGELFF,TGTGCCAGCAGCTGGGGACATTCGAACACCGGGGAGCTGTTTTTT
-,TRBV13,-,TRBJ1-4,CASALEGNEKLFF,TGTGCCAGCGCCCTCGAGGGCAATGAAAAACTGTTTTTT
-,TRBV2,-,TRBJ1-6,CASSEAAGVYSPLHF,TGTGCCAGCAGTGAAGCCGCCGGGGTATACTCACCCCTCCACTTT
TRBD1,TRBV7-3,-,TRBJ2-7,CASSLKGTGSYEQYF,TGTGCCAGCAGCTTAAAAGGGACAGGATCCTACGAGCAGTACTTC
TRBD1,TRBV5-1,-,TRBJ1-4,CASSKDNRGPNEKLFF,TGCGCCAGCAGCAAAGATAACAGGGGACCTAATGAAAAACTGTTTTTT
-,TRBV20-1,-,TRBJ2-1,CSAGRNEQFF,TGCAGTGCTGGCCGTAATGAGCAGTTCTTC
TRBD1,TRBV18,-,TRBJ1-5,CASSPQGQGSNQPQHF,TGTGCCAGCTCACCGCAAGGACAGGGTAGCAATCAGCCCCAGCATTTT
-,TRBV11-2,-,TRBJ2-1,CASSLVRWGRTYNEQFF,TGTGCCAGCAGCTTAGTCCGTTGGGGGAGGACCTACAATGAGCAGTTCTTC
TRBD1,TRBV12-5,-,TRBJ1-5,CASGLRGIGTGDQPQHF,TGTGCTAGTGGTTTGAGGGGAATTGGGACAGGGGATCAGCCCCAGCATTTT
-,TRBV19,-,TRBJ1-1,CASSAETGMNTEAFF,TGTGCCAGTAGTGCGGAGACAGGAATGAACACTGAAGCTTTCTTT
-,TRBV2,-,TRBJ1-5,CASTKQGRSNQPQHF,TGTGCCAGCACTAAACAGGGTCGTAGCAATCAGCCCCAGCATTTT
-,TRBV21-1,-,TRBJ2-1,CASSKRDGCNEQFF,TGTGCCAGCAGCAAACGGGATGGGTGTAATGAGCAGTTCTTC
-,TRBV21-1,-,TRBJ1-2,CASSKAIGDRPLYGYTF,TGTGCCAGCAGCAAAGCGATCGGGGACAGGCCCCTATATGGCTACACCTTC
-,TRBV6-5,few,TRBJ2-1,CASSSSEKGVEQFF,TGTGCCAGCAGTTCTAGCGAAAAGGGAGTTGAGCAGTTCTTC
-,TRBV7-8,-,TRBJ1-1,CASRDRGVAVNTEAFF,TGTGCCAGCAGGGACCGGGGAGTAGCGGTCAACACTGAAGCTTTCTTT
TRBD1,TRBV6-5,-,TRBJ2-7,CASSRGQVYSYEQYF,TGTGCCAGCAGCCGAGGACAGGTATACTCCTACGAGCAGTACTTC
TRBD2,TRBV5-4,-,TRBJ2-7,CASSSKGGNTYEQYF,TGTGCCAGCAGCTCCAAGGGAGGGAATACCTACGAGCAGTACTTC
TRBD1,TRBV2,-,TRBJ2-1,CARGQGSYNEQFF,TGTGCCCGAGGACAGGGGTCCTACAATGAGCAGTTCTTC
-,TRBV2,-,TRBJ2-3,CASNPSSTDTQYF,TGTGCCAGCAATCCGTCTAGCACAGATACGCAGTATTTT
-,TRBV19,-,TRBJ1-2,CASSMGADYGYTF,TGTGCCAGTAGTATGGGGGCAGACTATGGCTACACCTTC